This T cell receptor beta chain was identified during a study of cytomegalovirus exposure and HLA in healthy donors. This clone was seen a few times. This CDR3 is 12 amino acids long. Trimming cost V 2 bases and J 5 bases, with 6 bases left between them. Germline V lookup: CDR1 SEHNR, CDR2 FQNEAQ (reference sequence). Use of 60 Vbeta and 13 Jbeta primers characterized the PCR. Only in-frame clones appear in the TCRdb table, and some are missing; sequencing was by immunoSEQ multiplex PCR. The table has 150,000 to 200,000 clones, around 79% seen once. The TCR comes from a woman between 50 and 59 years old in good health and CMV-seronegative. Sample: PBMCs. This chain links TRBV7-9 with TRBJ1-2; D is unresolved. The CDR3 is CASSLQEYGYTF. Written as DNA, the CDR3 is TGTGCCAGCAGCTTACAAGAGTATGGCTACACCTTC.